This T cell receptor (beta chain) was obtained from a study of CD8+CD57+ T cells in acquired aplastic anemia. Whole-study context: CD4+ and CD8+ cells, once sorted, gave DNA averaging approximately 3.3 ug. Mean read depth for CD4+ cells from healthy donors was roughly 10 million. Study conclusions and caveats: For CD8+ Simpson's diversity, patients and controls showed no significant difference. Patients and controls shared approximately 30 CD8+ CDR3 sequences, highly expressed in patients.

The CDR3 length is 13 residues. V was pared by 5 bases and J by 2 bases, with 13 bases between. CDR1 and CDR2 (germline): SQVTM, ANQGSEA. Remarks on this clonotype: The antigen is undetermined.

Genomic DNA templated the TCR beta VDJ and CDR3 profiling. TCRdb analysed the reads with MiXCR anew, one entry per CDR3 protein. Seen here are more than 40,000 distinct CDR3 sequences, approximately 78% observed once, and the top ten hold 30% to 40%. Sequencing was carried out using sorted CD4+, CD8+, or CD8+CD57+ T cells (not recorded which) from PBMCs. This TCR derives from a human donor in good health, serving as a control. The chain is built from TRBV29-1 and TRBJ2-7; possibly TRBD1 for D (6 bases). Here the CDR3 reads CSVKTTGTYEQYF. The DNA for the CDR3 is TGCAGCGTTAAGACAACAGGGACCTACGAGCAGTACTTC.